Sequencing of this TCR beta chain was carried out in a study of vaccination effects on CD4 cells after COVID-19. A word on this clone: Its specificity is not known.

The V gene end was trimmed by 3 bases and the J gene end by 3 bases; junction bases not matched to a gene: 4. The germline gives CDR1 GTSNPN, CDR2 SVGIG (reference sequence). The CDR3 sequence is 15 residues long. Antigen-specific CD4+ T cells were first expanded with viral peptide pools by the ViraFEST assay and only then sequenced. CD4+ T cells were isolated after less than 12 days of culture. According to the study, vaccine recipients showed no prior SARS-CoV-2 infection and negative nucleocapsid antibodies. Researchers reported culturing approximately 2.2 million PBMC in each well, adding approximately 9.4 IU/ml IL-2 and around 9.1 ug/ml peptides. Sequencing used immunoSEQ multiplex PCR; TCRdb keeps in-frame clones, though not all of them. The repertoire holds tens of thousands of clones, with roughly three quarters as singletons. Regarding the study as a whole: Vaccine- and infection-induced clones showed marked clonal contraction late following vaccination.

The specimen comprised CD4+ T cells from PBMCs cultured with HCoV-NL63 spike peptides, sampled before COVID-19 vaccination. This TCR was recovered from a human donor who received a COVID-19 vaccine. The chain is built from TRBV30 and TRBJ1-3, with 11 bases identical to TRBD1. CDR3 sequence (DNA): TGTGCCTGGAGAAAGGACAGGGGGCATGGAAACACCATATATTTT. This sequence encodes CAWRKDRGHGNTIYF.